These 8 T cell receptor beta chains were sequenced from one sample in a study of response to subunit inactivated influenza vaccine. TCRdb redid the calling of the RT-PCR reads with MiXCR, one entry per CDR3 protein. Of roughly 520,000 distinct CDR3 sequences listed, 25% were seen once; the top ten hold over 1.5%. The specimen was CD4+ T cells sorted from PBMCs, collected roughly 5 days after vaccination. The receptors originated from a man between 50 and 59 years old who received an inactivated influenza vaccine.

This clonotype was observed a few times. The DNA of the CDR3 is TGCGCCAGCAGCCGTATTGGGACAGCCCAAGAGACCCAGTACTTC. This translates into CASSRIGTAQETQYF. The rearrangement links TRBV4-1 to TRBJ2-5; 7 positions match TRBD1. Trimming took 4 bases from V and 1 from J; bases not matched to a gene: 6. The CDR3 sequence is 15 residues long. Germline CDR1 and CDR2: MGHRA and YSYEKL.

Many counts were recorded for this clonotype. The chain employs TRBV10-3 and TRBJ2-7, with 7 bases lining up with TRBD1. Germline loops: CDR1 ENHRY, CDR2 SYGVKD. CDR3 length: 14 residues. The ends lost 6 bases at V and 2 bases at J; junction bases unmatched: 7. Written as DNA, the CDR3 is TGTGCCATCAGCGGGGTAAGGGGGCCCTACGAGCAGTACTTC. It codes for CAISGVRGPYEQYF.

This clonotype was counted only a few times. V usage is TRBV20-1 and J usage is TRBJ1-6, with 10 bases identical to TRBD1. This CDR3 comprises 14 residues. Trimming cost V 0 bases and J 17 bases; bases outside gene matches: 10. Germline assignment: CDR1 DFQATT and CDR2 SNEGSKA (reference sequence). CDR3 sequence: CSAREGQGRYRVHF. The CDR3 DNA reads TGCAGTGCTAGAGAGGGACAGGGGAGATATAGGGTCCACTTT.

This rearrangement joins TRBV18 to TRBJ2-7, with a possible D match to TRBD1 (5 bases). Germline V gene data show CDR1 as KGHSH and CDR2 as LQKENI. The CDR3 contains 16 residues. V dropped 2 bases and J dropped 0 bases, with 14 bases sitting between them. The CDR3 bases are TGTGCCAGCTCACCATCTCCTCCTGGGGCCTCCTACGAGCAGTACTTC. This codes for CASSPSPPGASYEQYF.

The rearrangement uses TRBV20-1 and TRBJ2-5; D is uncertain. V was pared by 2 bases and J by 2 bases, with 6 bases between. The CDR3 runs 12 residues. Germline values: CDR1 DFQATT, CDR2 SNEGSKA (reference sequence). The CDR3 DNA sequence: TGCAGTGCTAGAATGATACAAGAGACCCAGTACTTC. It encodes CSARMIQETQYF.

About this clonotype itself: The CDR3 end shows no conserved phenylalanine or tryptophan, and so a read error is likely. The V and J genes are TRBV18 and TRBJ2-7, with D unclear. Germline CDR1 reads KGHSH; CDR2 reads LQKENI. The germline V and J ends were trimmed by 5 bases and 0 bases, with 5 bases remaining between them. This CDR3 comprises 12 residues. CDR3 in amino acids: CASSTDSYEQYL. CDR3 sequence (DNA): TGTGCCAGCTCAACGGACTCCTACGAGCAGTACTTA.

The genes are TRBV12-3 or TRBV12-4 and TRBJ2-5; D ambiguous. This CDR3 spans 13 amino acids. V shed 7 bases and J shed 2 bases, with 11 bases lying between them. CDR3 bases: TGTGCCAGCAATTTGGGTCAGCAAGAGACCCAGTACTTC. This sequence encodes CASNLGQQETQYF.

V usage is TRBV15 and J usage is TRBJ1-2; 7 bases match TRBD1. CDR3 length: 15 residues. Germline assignment: CDR1 LNHNV and CDR2 YYDKDF (reference sequence). V gave up 3 bases and J gave up 4 bases; unmatched junction bases: 8. The CDR3 sequence is CATSRGRQGGYGYTF. DNA for the CDR3: TGTGCCACCAGCAGGGGCAGACAGGGCGGCTATGGCTACACCTTC.